This T cell receptor (beta chain) was obtained from a study of graft-versus-host responses after intestinal transplantation (dated by TCRdb to about 2021). For context, the study as a whole: The transplants that recipients got were multivisceral, liver-intestinal, or isolated intestinal. After intestinal transplantation, graft-versus-host and host-versus-graft alloreactive T cell clones in the graft, circulation and bone marrow were tracked using bulk TCR-beta CDR3 sequencing. A peak of at least 4% donor T cells among recipient peripheral blood mononuclear cells was the definition used for donor T cell macrochimerism. To identify alloreactive clones, pre-transplant mixed lymphocyte reaction products were sequenced and compared with unstimulated pre-transplant donor and recipient T cells. Every recipient was given anti-thymocyte globulin induction, followed by around three years of maintenance tacrolimus and steroids. Rather than being sequenced by the commercial service, samples from a few later patients were sequenced in-house on an Illumina MiSeq and processed with MiXCR. The cohort enrolled roughly 25 intestinal transplant recipients including one retransplant, and a few patients lacking pretransplant specimens were excluded.

The sample's time point label is to be understood as: cells obtained before transplantation from donor or recipient. CD3+CD4+ and CD3+CD8+ populations were FACS-sorted from unstimulated pre-transplant donor and recipient cells taken from spleen or lymph nodes. Including the terminal cysteine and phenylalanine, the CDR3 comprises 15 residues. The kept DNA is CDR3 alone, 45 bases in frame from the first base. Here V drops 4 bases and J drops 5 bases, and the junction holds 4 bases not matched to any gene. According to the germline V gene, CDR1 reads SNHLY and CDR2 reads FYNNEI. Beyond this particular receptor, the publication reports: Conclusions were limited by the relatively low number and heterogeneity of intestinal transplant patients. GvH clones turned up in recipient bone marrow, with some appearing earlier in ileal mucosa or blood, a pattern consistent with an intestinal mucosal origin. Peak levels of circulating GvH clones were associated with declines in HvG clones early after transplant. In patients with donor T cell macrochimerism, the allografts had high GvH to HvG T cell clonal ratios.

Of note for this clone: Its antigen is not yet known. Base qualities are not at hand, and no much larger clone is one base apart.

The protocol used for the library was the immunoSEQ multiplex PCR assay. For most patients, genomic DNA was isolated using the Qiagen DNeasy Blood and Tissue Kit and was shipped frozen to Adaptive Biotechnologies for TCR sequencing. Adaptive Biotechnologies carried out high-throughput TCR-beta CDR3 sequencing of genomic DNA for most patients. The paper's data handling went like this. TCR sequencing data for 18 patients were retrieved from Adaptive's ImmunoSEQ software; a few other patients were processed with MiXCR and VDJtools. CD4 versus CD8 sorting errors were corrected by removing sequences found in both subsets at a frequency ratio below 5:1. CDR3 nucleotide sequences shared by donor and recipient were removed because the origin of these sequences could not be assigned. Alloreactive clones required at least 2-fold expansion over unstimulated cells and minimum CFSE-low frequency of 0.002% (template counts) or 0.001% (read counts). A clone was considered mappable if detected in the sequenced pre-transplant spleen, lymph node, or MLR CFSE-low populations of the donor or recipient. The cumulative frequency of alloreactive clones was calculated as a percentage of all sequences, weighted by copy number. TCRdb holds this immuneACCESS table with in-frame rearrangements only. Some clones are missing; in checked studies, unresolved V genes explain under half, and the rest has no known cause. V and J calls and clone size come straight from that table; D and trimming were deduced from the DNA. This sample lists approximately 90,000 clones; 75% to 95% were detected once. The ten largest clones capture 7.6% of the sample.

Recombination linked TRBV2 to TRBJ2-3; 12 central bases correspond to TRBD2. Sequenced material: unstimulated CD8+ T cells sorted from spleen or lymph node cells, taken before transplant. The receptor was isolated from a human donor who was the organ donor for an intestinal transplant. The CDR3 protein: CASSGLAGEVDTQYF. The nucleotide sequence is TGTGCCAGCAGTGGACTAGCGGGAGAGGTAGATACGCAGTATTTT.